This TCR beta chain is from a study of PD-L1 blockade in urothelial cancer. This clone showed up just once. Assay: immunoSEQ multiplex PCR; the TCRdb copy retains only in-frame clones and omits some. The sample records about 120,000 clones, around 88% being singletons. The V gene lost 3 bases and the J gene lost 4 bases, with 12 bases spanning the gap. CDR3 length equals 15 residues. The germline gives CDR1 LNHDA, CDR2 SQIVND (reference sequence). The time point is: peripheral blood 6 weeks after treatment start. This rearrangement joins TRBV19 to TRBJ2-2, with D possibly being TRBD1 (5 bases). The sequence derives from a man in his 60s with urothelial cancer. The sample consisted of PBMCs, taken around atezolizumab (anti-PD-L1) treatment. This CDR3 is CASSIWGRATGELFF. CDR3 DNA sequence: TGTGCCAGTAGTATTTGGGGCAGGGCCACCGGGGAGCTGTTTTTT.